This record concerns one T cell receptor beta chain sequence. Antigen: not known. The data are from a study of blood T cells in healthy people across ages. Study results and limitations: Investigators viewed diversity estimates from one million T cells as underestimates, the study reported. Unsorted PBMC material precluded a definitive naive versus antigen-experienced comparison. Strongly correlated with naive T cell percentage was TCR beta diversity.

Together with a sample-barcoded 5' primer, a J-beta primer mix was included in a second PCR lasting about 6 to 11 cycles. Each cDNA molecule received a tag from a template-switch adaptor that had 12 random nucleotides. TCRdb re-called the 5' RACE reads with MiXCR, one entry per CDR3 protein. This table holds about 1.7 million distinct CDR3 sequences, approximately 30% found once. V was trimmed by 5 bases and J by 15 bases, leaving 23 bases between them. This CDR3 is 15 amino acids long. Germline lookup yields CDR1 SGHTA and CDR2 FQGNSA. This receptor was taken from a woman younger than 45 in good health. The J gene is TRBJ1-6, the V gene TRBV7-2; possible D gene TRBD1, 6 bases. The specimen sequenced was blood. The CDR3 sequence: CASSPHRDGGLVLHF. CDR3 nucleotide sequence: TGTGCCAGCAGCCCGCACAGGGACGGAGGTTTGGTCCTCCACTTT.